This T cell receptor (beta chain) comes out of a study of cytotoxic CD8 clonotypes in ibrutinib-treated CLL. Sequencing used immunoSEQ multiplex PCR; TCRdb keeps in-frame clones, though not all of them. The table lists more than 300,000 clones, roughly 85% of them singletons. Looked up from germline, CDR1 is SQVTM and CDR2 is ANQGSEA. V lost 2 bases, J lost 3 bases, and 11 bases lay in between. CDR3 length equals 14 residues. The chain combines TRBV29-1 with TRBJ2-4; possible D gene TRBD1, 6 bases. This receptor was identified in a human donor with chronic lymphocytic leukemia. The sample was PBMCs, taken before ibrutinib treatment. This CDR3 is CSVETGWGKNIQYF. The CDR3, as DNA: TGCAGCGTTGAAACAGGGTGGGGCAAAAACATTCAGTACTTC.